This T cell receptor (beta chain) appears in the sequencing data of a study of cytomegalovirus exposure and HLA in healthy donors. General study findings and limits: Across donors, most TCRs were seen rarely, yet some public ones were widespread.

Worth noting for this clone: No antigen is known for it.

The germline gives CDR1 SGHDN, CDR2 FVKESK. Trimming shortened V by 1 base and J by 2 bases, and 11 bases separated the two germline ends. The CDR3 extends over 16 amino acids. Sequenced by immunoSEQ multiplex PCR; TCRdb stores in-frame clones only, minus some. This table has approximately 70,000 clones, 85% to 95% appearing once. The sequence was obtained from a woman between 18 and 30 years old in good health and CMV-seropositive. Sequencing input: PBMCs. This chain connects TRBV14 to TRBJ1-4, with TRBD1 as a possible D gene (5 bases). The CDR3, as DNA: TGTGCCAGCAGCCAAGGCCTGACAGCTACTAATGAAAAACTGTTTTTT. Translation: CASSQGLTATNEKLFF.